This TCR beta chain was identified in a study of T cells after yellow fever vaccination. Study results and limitations: Clones that expanded after primary vaccination mostly reappeared after the booster (96% CD4, 88% CD8).

This clonotype was seen repeatedly, ten times or more. The target antigen is unknown. TCRdb ran MiXCR on the 5' RACE reads and lists one entry per CDR3 protein. In the table there are just over 300,000 distinct CDR3 sequences, roughly 3.5% of which are singletons. Germline CDR1 reads SGHRS; CDR2 reads YFSETQ. V lost 1 base, J lost 2 bases, and 7 bases lay in between. The CDR3 runs 14 residues. V and J are TRBV5-1 and TRBJ2-1; D is possibly TRBD1 (5 bases). Sequences were derived from PBMCs, sampled on the day of the yellow fever booster vaccination. The clonotype comes from a man between 18 and 35 years old who received the YFV17D yellow fever vaccine. CDR3 DNA: TGCGCCAGCAGCTTGCAGGGAACCTACAATGAGCAGTTCTTC. It is translated as CASSLQGTYNEQFF. The full variable domain, completed using reference TRBV5-1 and TRBJ2-1, is KAGVTQTPRYLIKTRGQQVTLSCSPISGHRSVSWYQQTPGQGLQFLFEYFSETQRNKGNFPGRFSGRQFSNSRSEMNVSTLELGDSALYLCASSLQGTYNEQFFGPGTRLTVL.